This is a list of T cell receptor beta chains from one sample in a study of graft-versus-host responses after intestinal transplantation. Sequenced by immunoSEQ multiplex PCR; TCRdb stores in-frame clones only, minus some. The table shows 15,000 to 20,000 clones, with 70% to 85% occurring only once. The source material was ileum tissue, sampled 17 days after transplant. The receptors were sampled from a human patient who received an intestinal transplant, so some T cells may come from the graft donor. CDR3s include the opening cysteine and the closing phenylalanine or tryptophan. A D gene is named only where the DNA matches it firmly.

d_call j_call v_call cdr3_aa
NA TRBJ2-4 TRBV6-1 CASSESPRAGWNIQYF
NA TRBJ2-7 TRBV18 CASSPAGVPYEQYF
NA TRBJ2-1 TRBV4-2 CASSLWEWGEQFF
NA TRBJ2-3 TRBV7-9 CASSSRGPSTDTQYF
NA TRBJ2-5 TRBV4-2 CASSQDRRETQYF
NA TRBJ2-3 TRBV4-3 CASSQVLASDTQYF
NA TRBJ1-2 TRBV7-2 CASSLERTGASGSGGYTF
NA TRBJ2-3 TRBV19 CASSMGPASTDTQYF
TRBD1 TRBJ2-2 TRBV29-1 CSVGYGQGARAGELFF
NA TRBJ1-2 TRBV6-6 CASTGDYGYTF
NA TRBJ1-3 TRBV7-9 CASSQTGPTKRNTIYF
NA TRBJ2-2 TRBV5-5 CASSLVARNGIGELFF
NA TRBJ2-7 TRBV11-3 CASSLGGRPYEQYF
NA NA TRBV10-3 CAISYSGTGAYEQYF
NA TRBJ2-5 TRBV6-5 CASSNQVQETQYF
NA TRBJ2-7 TRBV9 CASSGPLGYEQYF
TRBD2 TRBJ2-3 TRBV9 CASSVYGREGDTQYF
NA TRBJ1-3 TRBV4-3 CASSQVAGTGNTIYF
TRBD2 TRBJ2-7 TRBV7-3 CASSLLAGYEQYF
NA TRBJ1-2 TRBV9 CASSVSGSGSKYGYTF
NA TRBJ1-3 TRBV2 CASRQSHSGNTIYF
NA TRBJ1-1 TRBV10-2 CASSVATGMNTEAFF
NA TRBJ2-1 TRBV5-4 CASSLGGISYNEQFF
TRBD2 TRBJ2-1 TRBV7-9 CASSTGGPYYNEQFF
TRBD2 TRBJ2-1 TRBV30 CAWSRGSSYNEQFF
TRBD2 TRBJ2-3 TRBV7-2 CASSLDGLAGPSTDTQYF
NA TRBJ2-5 TRBV11-2 CASSLRRRTQYF
NA TRBJ2-3 TRBV30 CAWAQPGVSDTQYF
TRBD1 TRBJ1-2 TRBV14 CASSPDRGYGYTF
TRBD1 TRBJ2-5 TRBV6-1 CASSEATGTGRETQYF
NA TRBJ1-1 TRBV19 CASSIGAGLNTEAFF
NA TRBJ2-2 TRBV30 CAWDRGYTGELFF
TRBD2 TRBJ2-2 TRBV6-5 CASSYVGLAITGELFF
NA TRBJ2-3 TRBV14 CASSLERMWGTRTDTQYF
NA TRBJ2-3 TRBV7-9 CASSLVAADTQYF
NA NA TRBV5-6 CASSSEQPSSSYEQYF
TRBD2 TRBJ2-1 TRBV5-6 CASSSGTISEQFF
TRBD1 TRBJ2-3 TRBV15 CATSRFPRTGSTDTQYF
NA TRBJ2-3 TRBV7-9 CASSPSPDTQYF
NA TRBJ1-1 TRBV5-6 CASTLHGGGGEAFF
NA TRBJ1-1 TRBV7-2 CASSRRILGLRELNTEAFF
TRBD1 TRBJ1-4 TRBV6-5 CASSDRGRGEKLFF
TRBD2 TRBJ2-1 TRBV14 CASSQKLGLAGGSYNEQFF
NA TRBJ2-7 TRBV7-9 CASSLRGINEQYF
NA TRBJ1-2 TRBV5-1 CASSLHSSYGYTF